One sample yielded the 29 T cell receptor beta chains listed below, sequenced in a study of T-cell memory formation after mild COVID-19 (dated by TCRdb to about 2021). Library preparation was by 5' RACE. Sequencing relied on an Illumina NovaSeq 6000. TCRdb itself trimmed the public reads at Q25 with fastp, ran MiXCR and retained productive beta chains. Rows are unified per CDR3 protein, each entry keeping the most common DNA and genes. A total of some 320,000 distinct CDR3 sequences appear in this sample, roughly an eighth of them only once. The ten largest clones add up to 21% of the sample. The sample comprised PBMCs or a T cell subset sorted from them (not recorded which). The receptors derive from a man between 18 and 35 years old who had mild COVID-19 (a few samples of this study predate the infection). The sample titles of this study are shuffled in the database, so cell type and time point are left out; the donor was told from shared clones.

This clonotype turned up a few times. The chain is built from TRBV7-6 and TRBJ1-1, with D perhaps TRBD1 (6 bases). The V gene lost 5 bases and the J gene lost 1 base, with 23 bases spanning the gap. CDR1 is SGHVS, CDR2 FNYEAQ, per germline. The CDR3 extends over 18 amino acids. CDR3 DNA: TGTGCCAGCAGCCAGATGGGGGTGGGGGCAGGTCCGAACACTGAAGCTTTCTTT. This sequence encodes CASSQMGVGAGPNTEAFF.

J is TRBJ1-2 and V is TRBV12-3 or TRBV12-4; D remains unclear. Deletions cut 7 bases from V and 4 bases from J, with 13 bases between. This CDR3 contains 13 residues. CDR3 DNA sequence: TGTGCCAGCACGTTTGGTGGCTTCTATGGCTACACCTTC. This sequence encodes CASTFGGFYGYTF.

The chain has TRBV20-1 and TRBJ1-3; no reliable D call. Germline V gene sequence: CDR1 DFQATT, CDR2 SNEGSKA (reference sequence). CDR3 length: 13 residues. V dropped 0 bases and J dropped 4 bases, with 7 bases sitting between them. CDR3: CSARDEGGNTIYF. CDR3 in DNA: TGCAGTGCTAGAGACGAGGGAGGAAACACCATATATTTT.

This clonotype was counted a few times. This chain uses TRBV15 with TRBJ2-7; the match to TRBD1 covers 8 bases. The CDR3 sequence is 14 residues long. V dropped 3 bases and J dropped 2; count of bases not matched to a gene: 3. Per germline, CDR1 LNHNV and CDR2 YYDKDF (reference sequence). The CDR3 DNA sequence: TGTGCCACCAGCAGCGGGACAGGTCCCTACGAGCAGTACTTC. This translates into CATSSGTGPYEQYF.

This clonotype was counted only a few times. The chain joins TRBV7-6 to TRBJ2-3, with TRBD2 identical over 11 bases. Germline loops: CDR1 SGHVS, CDR2 FNYEAQ. The CDR3 runs 20 residues. J lost 0 bases, V lost 3 bases, and 14 bases had no gene match. Here the CDR3 reads CASSFPPTSGATSSTDTQYF. CDR3 DNA sequence: TGTGCCAGCAGCTTTCCCCCGACTAGCGGGGCAACTTCTAGCACAGATACGCAGTATTTT.

CDR3 in amino acids: CASTPTYEQYV. The CDR3 nucleotides are TGCGCCAGCACCCCAACCTACGAGCAGTACGTC. V is TRBV5-1 and J is TRBJ2-7; D is unresolved. Trimming removed 6 bases from V and 2 bases from J, with 6 bases in between. CDR3 length: 11 residues. Germline lookup yields CDR1 SGHRS and CDR2 YFSETQ.

The chain joins TRBV2 to TRBJ2-4; TRBD2 agrees at 8 bases. CDR1 and CDR2 from the germline V gene are SNHLY and FYNNEI. This CDR3 has 13 amino acids. With V trimmed by 6 bases and J by 11 bases, 9 bases remained unmatched. CDR3: CASSFPGLDVQYF. The CDR3 nucleotides are TGTGCCAGCAGCTTTCCGGGACTAGACGTTCAGTACTTC.

The chain couples TRBV7-9 to TRBJ2-7; 9 bases align to TRBD1. The DNA end lines up better with TRBJ1-2; the J call may be wrong. The CDR3 runs 15 residues. Germline values: CDR1 SEHNR, CDR2 FQNEAQ (reference sequence). The CDR3 DNA reads as TGTGCCAGCAGCCAGTCGTGGAGGACAGGGGAAGGCTACACCTTC. It encodes CASSQSWRTGEGYTF.

This clonotype occurred a few times. This rearrangement joins TRBV4-1 to TRBJ2-5, with TRBD1 as a possible D gene (5 bases). Germline loops: CDR1 MGHRA, CDR2 YSYEKL. The V end lost 2 bases, the J end lost 2 bases, and 12 bases lay between the germline ends. The CDR3 totals 15 residues. CDR3 protein: CASSQRVGLQETQYF. The CDR3 DNA reads TGCGCCAGCAGCCAACGGGTGGGGCTACAAGAGACCCAGTACTTC.

In its sample, this clonotype was seen a few times. The rearrangement joins TRBV7-3 to TRBJ2-2; D is ambiguous. The length of the CDR3 is 12 residues. Germline-derived CDR1 and CDR2 are SGHTA and FQGTGA. Trimming left V 3 bases short and J 4 bases short, with 3 bases between. CDR3: CASSFPTGELFF. The CDR3 region has the DNA TGTGCCAGCAGCTTCCCCACCGGGGAGCTGTTTTTT.

This clonotype showed up just a few times. The CDR3 loop reads CASSESGVETQYF. DNA for the CDR3: TGCGCCAGCAGTGAGTCCGGTGTGGAGACCCAGTACTTC. V usage is TRBV10-1 and J usage is TRBJ2-5; D remains unclear. Germline V lookup: CDR1 WNHNN, CDR2 SYGVQD (reference sequence). The V gene lost 0 bases and the J gene lost 5 bases, with 7 bases spanning the gap. The CDR3 covers 13 residues.

The genes are TRBV4-2 and TRBJ1-1, with D possibly matching TRBD1 (6 bases). The V gene lost 4 bases and the J gene lost 7 bases, with 22 bases spanning the gap. CDR3 size: 16 residues. CDR1 LGHNA and CDR2 YNFKEQ come from the germline V gene. CDR3 DNA sequence: TGTGCCAGCAGCCCCCAAATCCGGGGGCGGACCGGTGAAGCTTTCTTT. Translated, it gives CASSPQIRGRTGEAFF.

This clonotype was counted only a few times. The J gene is TRBJ2-1, the V gene TRBV20-1; D remains ambiguous. Germline V CDR1 and CDR2: DFQATT, SNEGSKA (reference sequence). The CDR3 consists of 13 residues. The V end lost 2 bases, the J end lost 1 base, and 6 bases lay between the germline ends. The CDR3 sequence is CSARRVSYNEQFF. Here the CDR3 DNA reads TGCAGTGCTAGACGGGTATCCTACAATGAGCAGTTCTTC.

This clonotype was detected a few times. V gene TRBV7-9 combines with J gene TRBJ1-4; weak D call: TRBD1 (5 bases). CDR3 size: 15 residues. V lost 5 bases, J lost 10 bases, and 20 bases lay in between. Germline V gene lookup returns CDR1 SEHNR and CDR2 FQNEAQ (reference sequence). The CDR3 DNA reads TGTGCCAGCAGCACATATGGGCAACCTAGGGGAAAACTGTTTTTT. Protein: CASSTYGQPRGKLFF.

There are a few counts of this clonotype. This chain connects TRBV5-5 to TRBJ2-5; perhaps TRBD2 as D (5 bases). The CDR3 totals 15 residues. V lost 1 base and J 0 bases, leaving 10 bases between the germline ends. Germline loops: CDR1 SGHKS, CDR2 YYEKEE (reference sequence). The CDR3 is CASSLYTGYQETQYF. CDR3 DNA sequence: TGTGCCAGCAGCTTGTATACGGGATACCAAGAGACCCAGTACTTC. Full variable domain (remainder filled in from reference TRBV5-5 and TRBJ2-5): DAGVTQSPTHLIKTRGQQVTLRCSPISGHKSVSWYQQVLGQGPQFIFQYYEKEERGRGNFPDRFSARQFPNYSSELNVNALLLGDSALYLCASSLYTGYQETQYFGPGTRLLVL.

The rearrangement uses TRBV12-3 or TRBV12-4 and TRBJ1-5; the D is unclear. This CDR3 has 15 residues. The V end lost 5 bases, the J end lost 1 base, and 12 bases lay between the germline ends. The DNA for the CDR3 is TGTGCCAGCAGTCGGACGGATGCGAGCAATCAGCCCCAGCATTTT. Its protein product is CASSRTDASNQPQHF.

This clonotype was picked up many times. The rearrangement links TRBV11-2 to TRBJ2-5; D gene unclear. Trimming removed 2 bases at V and 5 bases at J, with 6 bases between. The CDR3 spans 12 residues. From germline, CDR1 is SGHAT and CDR2 FQNNGV. CDR3: CASSLLPETQYF. The CDR3 bases are TGTGCCAGCAGCTTATTACCTGAGACCCAGTACTTC.

This clonotype was counted only a few times. V and J are TRBV7-9 and TRBJ1-2; a weak D match, TRBD1 (6 bases). V lost 1 base and J lost 3, with 15 bases in between. Germline V gives CDR1 SEHNR, CDR2 FQNEAQ (reference sequence). This CDR3 is built from 16 residues. The CDR3 loop is CASSLGSRGSDYGYTF. CDR3 DNA: TGTGCCAGCAGCTTAGGATCCAGGGGATCAGACTATGGCTACACCTTC.

The chain uses TRBV20-1 and TRBJ1-5; 9 bases map to TRBD1. V lost 6 bases and J lost 11; bases outside the gene matches: 14. There are 14 residues in the CDR3. Germline V gene data show CDR1 as DFQATT and CDR2 as SNEGSKA (reference sequence). The CDR3 protein is CSAASGQGIRSQHF. The CDR3 DNA follows: TGCAGTGCCGCCTCGGGACAGGGAATACGGTCCCAGCATTTT.

This clonotype was observed a handful of times. The chain joins TRBV4-1 to TRBJ2-5; D perhaps matches TRBD1 (5 bases). V was pared by 3 bases and J by 1 base, with 12 bases between. This CDR3 contains 15 residues. The germline gives CDR1 MGHRA, CDR2 YSYEKL. The CDR3 loop reads CASSHLVGAQETQYF. In DNA, the CDR3 is TGCGCCAGCAGCCATCTGGTAGGGGCCCAAGAGACCCAGTACTTC.

The V and J genes are TRBV7-8 and TRBJ2-7; tentatively, D is TRBD1 or TRBD2 (6 bases each). CDR3 size: 13 residues. V was trimmed by 1 base and J by 6 bases, leaving 10 bases between them. Germline loops: CDR1 SGHVS, CDR2 FQNEAQ. The CDR3 DNA reads TGTGCCAGCAGCTTAGAGGGGGGAGGCGAGCAGTACTTC. Protein sequence: CASSLEGGGEQYF.

In its sample, this clonotype was seen a few times. The CDR3 loop is CAISLARAADTQYF. Here the CDR3 DNA reads TGTGCCATCTCACTAGCTCGGGCGGCAGATACGCAGTATTTT. The chain recombines TRBV10-3 with TRBJ2-3; perhaps TRBD2 as D (6 bases). V lost 8 bases to trimming and J lost 4 bases, with 16 bases between them. The CDR3 is made up of 14 amino acids. CDR1 is ENHRY, CDR2 SYGVKD, per germline.

This clonotype came up many times. This rearrangement joins TRBV7-9 to TRBJ1-1; D is ambiguous. V lost 6 bases, J lost 3 bases, and 11 bases lay in between. The germline V gene has CDR1 SEHNR and CDR2 FQNEAQ (reference sequence). The CDR3 has 13 amino acids. In DNA form, the CDR3 reads TGTGCCAGCAGGTCCCATGGGGACACTGAAGCTTTCTTT. Protein sequence: CASRSHGDTEAFF.

This clonotype was detected many times. The gene calls are TRBV5-1 and TRBJ1-1; possible D gene TRBD1, 6 bases. With 1 base removed from V and 1 base from J, the gap between germline ends came to 11 bases. In germline, CDR1 is SGHRS, CDR2 YFSETQ. There are 15 residues in the CDR3. The CDR3 loop reads CASSLRSGANTEAFF. The CDR3 DNA reads as TGCGCCAGCAGCTTGCGGTCGGGGGCGAACACTGAAGCTTTCTTT.

This clonotype was seen a handful of times. The chain joins TRBV20-1 to TRBJ2-3; a possible D gene is TRBD2 (7 bases). Germline V gene data show CDR1 as DFQATT and CDR2 as SNEGSKA (reference sequence). The CDR3 runs 16 residues. The V gene lost 0 bases and the J gene lost 4 bases, with 17 bases spanning the gap. The CDR3, as DNA: TGCAGTGCTAGAGATGGGGGGGGCCTGGGGGCAGATACGCAGTATTTT. This gives the protein CSARDGGGLGADTQYF.

Only a few counts were recorded for this clonotype. The chain is built from TRBV12-3 or TRBV12-4 and TRBJ1-1; D gene uncertain. The CDR3 covers 13 residues. V lost 8 bases and J lost 1, with 11 bases in between. DNA of the CDR3: TGTGCCAGCTCGGAGCTCGGGAACACTGAAGCTTTCTTT. Its protein product is CASSELGNTEAFF.

This clonotype appeared a few times. V usage is TRBV14 and J usage is TRBJ2-1; D perhaps matches TRBD2 (6 bases). CDR1 is SGHDN, CDR2 FVKESK, per germline. There are 17 residues in the CDR3. V lost 4 bases and J 0 bases, leaving 16 bases between the germline ends. In DNA form, the CDR3 reads TGTGCCAGCAGCCTGATTTGGCGGGGTCTCTCCTACAATGAGCAGTTCTTC. Translated, it gives CASSLIWRGLSYNEQFF.

The chain carries TRBV28 and TRBJ2-7; 8 nucleotides agree with TRBD2. The CDR3 is 16 residues long. In germline, CDR1 is MDHEN, CDR2 SYDVKM. Trimming removed 6 bases from V and 0 bases from J; junction bases left unmatched: 10. CDR3 sequence: CASRGLAGPSSYEQYV. The CDR3 DNA reads TGTGCCAGCAGGGGATTAGCGGGGCCGAGCTCCTACGAGCAGTACGTC.

This clonotype was counted a few times. V gene TRBV20-1 combines with J gene TRBJ2-1, with D perhaps given as TRBD1 or TRBD2 (5 bases each). Germline CDR1 reads DFQATT; CDR2 reads SNEGSKA (reference sequence). V lost 3 bases to trimming and J lost 10 bases, with 13 bases between them. This CDR3 contains 12 residues. The CDR3 is CSARVPGLEQFF. CDR3 coding DNA: TGCAGTGCTAGGGTACCGGGGCTCGAGCAGTTCTTC.